This passage covers 30 T cell receptor beta chains from one sample sequenced in a study of vaccination and CD4 T cells after COVID-19. The Oncomine TCR Beta short-read assay sequenced DNA from cultured CD4+ T cells. MiXCR was run by TCRdb on the PCR reads, yielding one entry per CDR3 protein. The sample carries around 21,000 distinct CDR3 sequences, 55% recorded once. As to treatment: roughly 11-day PBMC culture with coronavirus spike peptide pools or control peptides (ViraFEST assay). For these TCRs, the target antigens are not known. The specimen was CD4+ T cells from blood, cultured in vitro. Receptors originate from a human donor who had recovered from COVID-19.

V usage is TRBV4-1 and J usage is TRBJ1-5; D not certain. Germline V gives CDR1 MGHRA, CDR2 YSYEKL. The CDR3 spans 15 residues. The V gene lost 2 bases and the J gene lost 7 bases, with 15 bases spanning the gap. Written as DNA, the CDR3 is TGCGCCAGCAGCCAAAGGCATGACGACCGCCAGCCCCAGCATTTT. Encoded protein: CASSQRHDDRQPQHF.

The chain carries TRBV6-1 and TRBJ2-7; unclear D gene. This CDR3 is 11 amino acids long. CDR1 is MNHNS, CDR2 SASEGT, per germline. V lost 4 bases and J 2 bases, leaving 3 bases between the germline ends. The CDR3 DNA sequence: TGTGCCAGCAGTGTCACCTACGAGCAGTACTTC. It translates to CASSVTYEQYF.

The chain employs TRBV10-3 and TRBJ2-3; tentatively, D is TRBD2 (7 bases). The V end was cut by 8 bases, the J end by 6 bases, with 9 bases between. CDR1 and CDR2 (germline): ENHRY, SYGVKD. The CDR3 totals 11 residues. The CDR3 sequence is CAIRGADTQYF. The CDR3 DNA follows: TGTGCCATCCGGGGGGCGGATACGCAGTATTTT.

The chain links TRBV6-1 to TRBJ2-7, with no clear D. The V gene's germline CDR1 is MNHNS and CDR2 SASEGT. This CDR3 has 14 residues. V lost 5 bases to trimming and J lost 0 bases, with 11 bases between them. The CDR3 here is CASSQASSSYEQYF. In DNA, the CDR3 is TGTGCCAGCAGTCAGGCCTCAAGCTCCTACGAGCAGTACTTC.

The rearrangement uses TRBV5-1 and TRBJ2-1; 11 positions match TRBD1. CDR3 length: 15 residues. Germline CDR1 is SGHRS and CDR2 is YFSETQ. Germline trimming cut 4 bases from V and 8 bases from J; bases unmatched to any gene: 8. The CDR3 is CASSQGTGGIDEQFF. In DNA form, the CDR3 reads TGCGCCAGCAGCCAGGGGACAGGGGGTATCGATGAGCAGTTCTTC.

This chain connects TRBV19 to TRBJ1-2; TRBD1 might be the D (6 bases). From germline, CDR1 is LNHDA and CDR2 SQIVND (reference sequence). The germline V and J ends were trimmed by 0 bases and 8 bases, with 7 bases remaining between them. The CDR3 has 12 residues. The chain's CDR3 is CASSIDRGGYTF. The CDR3 DNA reads as TGTGCCAGTAGTATAGACAGGGGCGGCTACACCTTC.

In its sample, this clonotype was seen once. The chain uses TRBV6-5 and TRBJ1-2; 8 bases fit TRBD1. In germline, CDR1 is MNHEY, CDR2 SVGAGI. J lost 3 bases, V lost 2 bases, and 2 bases had no gene match. The CDR3 length is 14 residues. The CDR3 DNA follows: TGTGCCAGCAGTTACGGCAGGGGGCACTATGGCTACACCTTC. Amino acid sequence: CASSYGRGHYGYTF.

This clonotype has only a few counts. The chain joins TRBV20-1 to TRBJ1-6, with no clear D. The CDR3 runs 18 residues. The V gene's germline CDR1 is DFQATT and CDR2 SNEGSKA (reference sequence). Trimming removed 2 bases at V and 0 bases at J, with 17 bases between. CDR3 protein: CSARIVSRGSSYNSPLHF. The DNA of the CDR3 is TGCAGTGCTAGAATCGTGTCGCGGGGAAGCTCCTATAATTCACCCCTCCACTTT.

This clonotype was seen a handful of times. DNA of the CDR3: TGTGCCAGCTCACCACGGGATCACGATGGCTACACCTTC. It yields the protein CASSPRDHDGYTF. The J gene is TRBJ1-2, the V gene TRBV18, with no clear D. The CDR3 loop spans 13 amino acids. The germline CDR1 and CDR2 sequences are KGHSH and LQKENI. Deletions cut 1 base from V and 6 bases from J, with 9 bases between.

The V gene is TRBV7-9, the J gene TRBJ1-4; 7 nucleotides line up with TRBD1. Germline loops: CDR1 SEHNR, CDR2 FQNEAQ (reference sequence). J gave up 4 bases and V 5 bases, and 4 bases lay outside the gene matches. This CDR3 is built from 14 residues. This chain's CDR3 is CASSPGQLNEKLFF. The CDR3 nucleotides read TGTGCCAGCAGCCCGGGACAGCTTAATGAAAAACTGTTTTTT.

The gene calls are TRBV20-1 and TRBJ2-2; 10 bases align to TRBD2. V dropped 0 bases and J dropped 6; count of bases not matched to a gene: 7. The germline gives CDR1 DFQATT, CDR2 SNEGSKA (reference sequence). The length of the CDR3 is 16 residues. This CDR3 is CSARDSVAGGAGELFF. The CDR3 DNA reads as TGCAGTGCTAGAGATTCCGTAGCGGGGGGCGCCGGGGAGCTGTTTTTT.

As regards this clonotype: The junction departs from the called germline gene at one end, perhaps through a read error. V gene TRBV7-9 combines with J gene TRBJ1-6; 8 bases fit TRBD1. The CDR3 runs 17 residues. The germline V gene has CDR1 SEHNR and CDR2 FQNEAQ (reference sequence). The DNA of the CDR3 is TGTGCAAGCAGCTTATTCGTCTGGACAGGGAGAAATTCACCCCTCCACTTT. Translating gives CASSLFVWTGRNSPLHF.

CDR3 coding DNA: TGTGCCAGCAGTTTCCTTGGAAGCTCTGGAAACACCATATATTTT. It encodes CASSFLGSSGNTIYF. V usage is TRBV6-5 and J usage is TRBJ1-3, with D uncertain. The V gene lost 4 bases and the J gene lost 0 bases, with 10 bases spanning the gap. CDR3 length: 15 residues. Germline V gives CDR1 MNHEY, CDR2 SVGAGI.

This clonotype was found a few times. The chain has TRBV10-3 and TRBJ1-2; no clear D. V shed 10 bases and J shed 2 bases, with 17 bases lying between them. The CDR3 is made up of 14 amino acids. The germline CDR1 and CDR2 sequences are ENHRY and SYGVKD. In nucleotides, the CDR3 is TGTGCCACCACCCTCGGGAGCGGAAACTATGGCTACACCTTC. This translates into CATTLGSGNYGYTF.

The gene calls are TRBV6-1 and TRBJ1-6, with 7 bases identical to TRBD1. CDR1 and CDR2 from the germline V gene are MNHNS and SASEGT. The CDR3 consists of 13 residues. V dropped 4 bases and J dropped 10; count of bases not matched to a gene: 4. This chain's CDR3 is CASSATGDSPLHF. The CDR3 region has the DNA TGTGCCAGCAGTGCCACAGGGGACTCACCCCTCCACTTT.

For this clonotype: One junction end does not reproduce the germline sequence, and a read error may be involved. V usage is TRBV15 and J usage is TRBJ1-6; D not resolved. The CDR3 is 14 residues long. CDR1 is LNHNV, CDR2 YYDKDF, per germline (reference sequence). The CDR3 DNA is TGTGCCACCAGCGGCAGCTCCCATAATTCACCCCTCCACTTT. It encodes CATSGSSHNSPLHF.

A few counts support this clonotype. J is TRBJ1-2 and V is TRBV7-2; D call uncertain. V lost 2 bases and J lost 0, with 10 bases in between. There are 15 residues in the CDR3. CDR1 is SGHTA, CDR2 FQGNSA, per germline. This chain's CDR3 is CASSLKSGTNYGYTF. In DNA form, the CDR3 reads TGTGCCAGCAGCTTAAAGTCTGGGACTAACTATGGCTACACCTTC.

V usage is TRBV6-1 and J usage is TRBJ2-5; possible D gene TRBD1, 5 bases. The CDR3 has 13 residues. Germline V gene data show CDR1 as MNHNS and CDR2 as SASEGT. Trimming pared 7 bases from V and 0 bases from J, leaving 9 bases between. The CDR3 DNA reads as TGTGCCAGCATTCAGGGTAACCAAGAGACCCAGTACTTC. It translates to CASIQGNQETQYF.

The CDR3 here is CAIRGRLSYEQYF. DNA of the CDR3: TGTGCCATCAGGGGGCGGCTCTCCTACGAGCAGTACTTC. The chain couples TRBV10-3 to TRBJ2-7; TRBD1 might be the D (5 bases). The V gene's germline CDR1 is ENHRY and CDR2 SYGVKD. This CDR3 contains 13 residues. Trimming left V 6 bases short and J 0 bases short, with 9 bases between.

V is TRBV27 and J is TRBJ2-6; 8 bases are shared with TRBD1. Germline CDR1 MNHEY, CDR2 SMNVEV (reference sequence). The trim removed 6 bases at V and 2 bases at J, leaving 9 bases unmatched. The CDR3 sequence is 17 residues long. CDR3 sequence reads: CASRDRVLIAGANVLTF. CDR3 coding DNA: TGTGCCAGCAGGGACAGGGTATTGATAGCTGGGGCCAACGTCCTGACTTTC.

In its sample, this clonotype was seen a few times. This chain connects TRBV6-1 to TRBJ2-3; D is unclear. Germline V gene lookup returns CDR1 MNHNS and CDR2 SASEGT. The CDR3 extends over 17 amino acids. Trimming removed 4 bases at V and 3 bases at J, with 20 bases between. Here the CDR3 DNA reads TGTGCCAGCAGTGCCTTGGTCGAAACAGTATTTACAGATACGCAGTATTTT. This encodes CASSALVETVFTDTQYF.

The V call is TRBV21-1, the J call TRBJ2-1; the tabulated D call, TRBD2, remains unverified against the DNA. TRBV21-1 is classified as a pseudogene. The CDR3 extends over 17 amino acids. The CDR3 coding sequence is TGTGCCAGCAGCAAAGACAAAATCCCTCAGGCTTACAATGAGCAGTTCTTC. It specifies CASSKDKIPQAYNEQFF.

CDR3: CSAPTSGSISYEQYF. The CDR3 DNA reads TGCAGTGCGCCGACTAGCGGGAGTATCTCCTACGAGCAGTACTTC. The rearrangement links TRBV20-1 to TRBJ2-7, with 12 positions matching TRBD2. The CDR3 length is 15 residues. Germline CDR1 is DFQATT and CDR2 is SNEGSKA (reference sequence). J was trimmed by 0 bases and V by 6 bases; bases with no gene match: 6.

The chain recombines TRBV10-3 with TRBJ1-5, with D tentatively TRBD1 (6 bases). Trimming shortened V by 2 bases and J by 5 bases, and 16 bases separated the two germline ends. Germline V gene data show CDR1 as ENHRY and CDR2 as SYGVKD. This CDR3 is 16 amino acids long. This CDR3 is CAISERGGWGDQPQHF. Written as DNA, the CDR3 is TGTGCCATCAGTGAGCGAGGGGGTTGGGGAGATCAGCCCCAGCATTTT.

V usage is TRBV11-1 and J usage is TRBJ2-5; TRBD1 matches 10 bases. The CDR3 totals 14 residues. Germline CDR1 SGHAT, CDR2 FQDESV (reference sequence). V lost 7 bases, J lost 3 bases, and 5 bases stayed unmatched. CDR3 in DNA: TGTGCCAGCAACTCGGGGACAGGGGAAGAGACCCAGTACTTC. It specifies CASNSGTGEETQYF.

The chain combines TRBV6-5 with TRBJ2-3; D is possibly TRBD2 (6 bases). The V end lost 2 bases, the J end lost 4 bases, and 25 bases lay between the germline ends. There are 19 residues in the CDR3. CDR1 is MNHEY, CDR2 SVGAGI, per germline. DNA for the CDR3: TGTGCCAGCAGTTACAACCGGGGACGGGCTAGCGTTAGTTCAGATACGCAGTATTTT. Protein sequence: CASSYNRGRASVSSDTQYF.

This sequence joins TRBV19 and TRBJ1-1; TRBD1 aligns across 7 bases. Trimming removed 8 bases from V and 1 base from J; junction bases left unmatched: 4. Germline CDR1 reads LNHDA; CDR2 reads SQIVND (reference sequence). The CDR3 contains 13 residues. CDR3 nucleotide sequence: TGTGCCAGTGCCCCAGGGGGGAACACTGAAGCTTTCTTT. It yields the protein CASAPGGNTEAFF.

This clonotype was seen only a few times. The genes are TRBV19 and TRBJ1-5, with D unclear. V lost 1 base, J lost 4 bases, and 8 bases lay in between. Germline V gene sequence: CDR1 LNHDA, CDR2 SQIVND (reference sequence). The CDR3 loop spans 14 amino acids. CDR3 in DNA: TGTGCCAGTAGTATAGGATCCGTAAATCAGCCCCAGCATTTT. Its translation: CASSIGSVNQPQHF.

This clonotype has only a few counts. The gene calls are TRBV27 and TRBJ2-1; 9 nucleotides align to TRBD1. V trimming: 5 bases; J trimming: 11 bases; junction bases outside the gene matches: 4. Germline V gene lookup returns CDR1 MNHEY and CDR2 SMNVEV (reference sequence). The CDR3 runs 12 residues. CDR3 protein: CASSIGTGKQFF. The CDR3 DNA reads TGTGCCAGCAGTATCGGGACAGGGAAGCAGTTCTTC.

This clonotype was counted between two and nine times. The chain uses TRBV10-3 and TRBJ2-3, with TRBD2 matching over 10 bases. Germline V gene sequence: CDR1 ENHRY, CDR2 SYGVKD. V gave up 3 bases and J gave up 4 bases; unmatched junction bases: 7. This CDR3 is built from 16 residues. The CDR3 sequence: CAISEGAGGPADTQYF. The CDR3 region has the DNA TGTGCCATCAGTGAAGGAGCGGGAGGGCCAGCAGATACGCAGTATTTT.